Sequencing of this T cell receptor (beta chain) was carried out in a study of T-cell memory formation after mild COVID-19. Points from the study as a whole: For second-wave clones that peaked at day 37, SARS-CoV-2 specificity went unverified. Some clones that responded turned up in pre-infection memory, which suggests that cross-reactive memory joined in.

This clonotype occurred many times. Its antigen remains unknown. Constant-segment-primed 5'RACE gave TCR alpha and TCR beta cDNA libraries with sample barcodes and UMIs. TCRdb re-derived calls from the 5' RACE reads in MiXCR, one entry per CDR3 protein. The sample holds over 150,000 distinct CDR3 sequences, 10% to 15% seen once. V dropped 4 bases and J dropped 0 bases, with 4 bases sitting between them. Per germline, CDR1 ENHRY and CDR2 SYGVKD. CDR3 length: 12 amino acids. The TCR was taken from a man between 18 and 29 years old who had mild COVID-19 (a few samples of this study predate the infection). Cell type and time point are not known. V is TRBV10-3 and J is TRBJ2-7; D remains unclear. The specimen sequenced was PBMCs or a T cell subset sorted from them (not recorded which). In nucleotides, the CDR3 is TGTGCCATCAGTGCGGGCTCCTACGAGCAGTACTTC. Its protein product is CAISAGSYEQYF.